This T cell receptor (beta chain) derives from a study of tumor and adjacent non-tumor tissue in lung cancer. Whole-study findings and limits: Compared with tumor, normal lung showed significantly lower TCR diversity.

This sample's RNA came from whole unsorted tissue. For this clonotype: Its antigen is undetermined.

Germline values: CDR1 SGHAT, CDR2 FQNNGV. V was clipped by 11 bases and J by 4 bases, with 20 bases between them. This CDR3 has 14 amino acids. TCRbeta libraries were built with three rounds of nested PCR, modified from ARM-PCR. TCRdb ran MiXCR on the multiplex PCR reads and lists one entry per CDR3 protein. Of approximately 86,000 distinct CDR3 sequences in the sample, over 60% were seen once. The sequencing sample was made of lung tumor tissue. The chain joins TRBV11-2 to TRBJ1-2; D perhaps matches TRBD1 (6 bases). The TCR was taken from a woman aged 40 to 50 with non-small cell lung cancer. The CDR3 here is CAGRGQTFLYGYTF. CDR3 DNA sequence: TGTGCCGGCCGGGGGCAGACCTTCCTCTATGGCTACACCTTC.